This T cell receptor beta chain was captured by sequencing in a study of cytomegalovirus exposure and HLA in healthy donors. General observations from the study: Later analysis associated a missense DCLRE1C variant with TCR beta V- and J-gene trimming.

This clone was picked up a small number of times. Its antigen is not identified. The CDR3 extends over 12 amino acids. Germline V gene lookup returns CDR1 SGHVS and CDR2 FNYEAQ. V shed 5 bases and J shed 3 bases, with 5 bases lying between them. 13 Jbeta primers and 60 Vbeta primers were used for the PCR. Data came from immunoSEQ multiplex PCR; TCRdb stores just in-frame clones and leaves some out. The data show roughly 200,000 clones, about 9.4% seen once. Sequenced material: PBMCs. This sequence was found in a woman between 25 and 40 years old in good health and CMV-seropositive. The V and J genes are TRBV7-6 and TRBJ1-5; D not certain. CDR3 residues: CASSGTNQPQHF. CDR3 bases: TGTGCCAGCAGCGGCACCAATCAGCCCCAGCATTTT.